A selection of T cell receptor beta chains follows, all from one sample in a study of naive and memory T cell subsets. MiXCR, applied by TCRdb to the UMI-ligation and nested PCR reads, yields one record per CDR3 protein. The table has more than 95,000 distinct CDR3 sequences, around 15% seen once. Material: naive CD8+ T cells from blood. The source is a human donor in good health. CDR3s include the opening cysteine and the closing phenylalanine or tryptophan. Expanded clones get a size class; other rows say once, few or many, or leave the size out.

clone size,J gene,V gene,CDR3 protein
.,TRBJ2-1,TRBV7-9,CASTLAGALYNEQFF
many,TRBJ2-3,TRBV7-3,CASSLGLAGATDTQYF
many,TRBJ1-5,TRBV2,CASSENRRESNQPQHF
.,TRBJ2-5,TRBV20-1,CSAQTYSGGQETQYF
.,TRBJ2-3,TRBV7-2,CASSPGTGGDTQYF
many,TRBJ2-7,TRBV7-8,CATRGDSYEQYF
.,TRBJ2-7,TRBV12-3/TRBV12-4,CASSLTSGKGREQYF
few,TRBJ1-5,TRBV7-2,CASSFLPGVGGNQPQHF
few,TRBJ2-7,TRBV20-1,CSARVGASYEQYF
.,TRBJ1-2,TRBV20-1,CSARDRRRQGEVRYGYTF
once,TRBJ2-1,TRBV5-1,CASTRTSGSSSSYNEQFF
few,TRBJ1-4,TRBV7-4,CASSPVKYEKLFF
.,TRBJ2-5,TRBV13,CASSFSGGTIIQETQYF
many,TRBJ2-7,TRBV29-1,CSVEDTTVKPYEQYF
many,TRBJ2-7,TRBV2,CASSRSGPYSYEQYF
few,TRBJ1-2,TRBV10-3,CAISSLGGNYGYTF
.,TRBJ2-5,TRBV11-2,CASSPQGPQETQYF
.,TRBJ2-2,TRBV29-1,CSVETSGRYTGELFF
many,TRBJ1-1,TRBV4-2,CASSQVGLGQNTEAFF
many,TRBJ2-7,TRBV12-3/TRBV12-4,CASSFGGPDEQYF
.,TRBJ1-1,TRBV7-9,CASTIGGQGAFF
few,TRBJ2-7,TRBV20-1,CSARNRKYEQYF
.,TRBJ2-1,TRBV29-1,CSVEGTSGGNSYNEQFF
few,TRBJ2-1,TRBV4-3,CASSQESGSSYNEQFF
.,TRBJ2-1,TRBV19,CASSAVAGVYNEQFF
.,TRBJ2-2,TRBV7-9,CASSGYTGGPAGELFF
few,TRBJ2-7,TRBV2,CASVGDGTYEQYF
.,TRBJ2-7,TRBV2,CASSSEGLSYEQYF
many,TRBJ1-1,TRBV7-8,CASSFRQLNTEAFF
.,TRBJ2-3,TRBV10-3,CAISEAEAIDFTDTQYF
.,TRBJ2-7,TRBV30,CAWSVGAGTNEQYF
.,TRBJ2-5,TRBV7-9,CASSPDVGQETQYF
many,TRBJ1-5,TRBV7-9,CASSFDQPQHF
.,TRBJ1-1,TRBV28,CASSLLREEAFF
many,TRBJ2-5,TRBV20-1,CSARTIQGASGETQYF
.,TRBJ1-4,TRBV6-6,CASSYAVRVEKLFF
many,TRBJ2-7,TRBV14,CASSQERAIRTSGRASYEQYF
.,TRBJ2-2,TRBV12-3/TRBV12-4,CASSLFGAEGELFF
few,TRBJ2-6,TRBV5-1,CASSITGSGANVLTF
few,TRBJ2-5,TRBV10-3,CAISESRTSHPLGTQYF
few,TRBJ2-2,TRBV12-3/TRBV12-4,CASSYPGGADTGELFF
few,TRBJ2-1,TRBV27,CASSSGLAGGLDEQFF
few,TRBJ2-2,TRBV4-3,CASSQDRFTGELFF
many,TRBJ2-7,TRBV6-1,CASPEAGGTMEQYF
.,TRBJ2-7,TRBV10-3,CAISDGVYEQYF
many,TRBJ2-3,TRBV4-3,CASSQDDRATDTQYF
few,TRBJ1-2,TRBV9,CASSVGDSNYGYTF
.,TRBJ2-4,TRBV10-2,CASSEPWQGWDIQYF
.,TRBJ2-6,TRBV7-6,CASSPGDRSSGANVLTF
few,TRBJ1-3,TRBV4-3,CASSQDIPGRTGGNTIYF
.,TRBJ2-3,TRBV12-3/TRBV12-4,CASSRVPADTQYF
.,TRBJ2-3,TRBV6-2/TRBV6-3,CASSQQPGLRKDTQYF
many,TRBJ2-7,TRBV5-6,CASSLDWAEQYF
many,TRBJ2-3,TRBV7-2,CASSLVAGSFSDTQYF
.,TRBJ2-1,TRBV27,CASSTSLSYNEQFF
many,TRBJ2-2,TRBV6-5,CASSYDQGPGELFF
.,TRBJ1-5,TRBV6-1,CASSAPGPQHF
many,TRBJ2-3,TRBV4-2,CASSQVSDTQYF